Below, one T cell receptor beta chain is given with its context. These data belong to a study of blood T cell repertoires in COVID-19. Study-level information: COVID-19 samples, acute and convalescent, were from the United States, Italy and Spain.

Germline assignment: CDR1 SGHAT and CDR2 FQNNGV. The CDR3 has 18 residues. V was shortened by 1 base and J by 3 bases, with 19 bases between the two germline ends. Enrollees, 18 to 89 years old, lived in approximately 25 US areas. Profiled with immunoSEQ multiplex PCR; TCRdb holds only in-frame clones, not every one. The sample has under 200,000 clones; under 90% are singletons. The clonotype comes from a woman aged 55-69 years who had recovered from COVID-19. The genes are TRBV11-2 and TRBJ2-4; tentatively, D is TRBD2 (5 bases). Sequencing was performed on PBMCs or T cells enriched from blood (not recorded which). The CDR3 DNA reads TGTGCCAGCAGCTTAGGGAATGGGCTAGCTCCCGTCAAAAACATTCAGTACTTC. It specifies CASSLGNGLAPVKNIQYF.